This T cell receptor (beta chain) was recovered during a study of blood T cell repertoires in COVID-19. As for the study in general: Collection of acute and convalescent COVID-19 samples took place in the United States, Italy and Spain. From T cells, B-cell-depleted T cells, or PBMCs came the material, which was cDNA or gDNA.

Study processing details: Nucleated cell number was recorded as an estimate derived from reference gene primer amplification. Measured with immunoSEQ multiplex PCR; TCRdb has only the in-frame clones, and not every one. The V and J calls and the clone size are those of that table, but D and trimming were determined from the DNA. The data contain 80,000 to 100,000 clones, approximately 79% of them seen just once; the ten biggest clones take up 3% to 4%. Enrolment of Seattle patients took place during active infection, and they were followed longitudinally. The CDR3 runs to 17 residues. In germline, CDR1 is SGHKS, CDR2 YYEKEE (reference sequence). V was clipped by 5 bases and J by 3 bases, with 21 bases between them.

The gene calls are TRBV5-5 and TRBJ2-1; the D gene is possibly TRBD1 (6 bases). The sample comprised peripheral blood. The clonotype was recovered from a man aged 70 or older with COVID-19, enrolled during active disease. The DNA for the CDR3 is TGTGCCAGCAGTCCTACTCTACAGGGTACTTTCTACAATGAGCAGTTCTTC. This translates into CASSPTLQGTFYNEQFF.